The 16 T cell receptor beta chains below were found in one sample sequenced in a study of blood T cell repertoires in COVID-19. Method: immunoSEQ multiplex PCR; TCRdb's copy keeps in-frame clones and lacks some. The table records around 460,000 clones, approximately 90% of them present only once. Source material: peripheral blood. Receptors were obtained from a man aged 18 to 29 with COVID-19, enrolled during active disease.

The chain couples TRBV12-3 or TRBV12-4 to TRBJ1-2; no firm D call. CDR3 length: 12 amino acids. Trimming took off 3 bases at V and 8 bases at J, with 10 bases between the two ends. The chain's CDR3 is CASSFYNLGYTF. The CDR3 region has the DNA TGTGCCAGCAGTTTTTACAACCTCGGCTACACCTTC.

This chain links TRBV6-2 or TRBV6-3 with TRBJ2-5; D is ambiguous. The CDR3 runs 12 residues. The V gene lost 1 base and the J gene lost 3 bases, with 3 bases spanning the gap. CDR1 is MNHEY, CDR2 SVGEGT, per germline. The CDR3 DNA reads as TGTGCCAGCAGTTACTTAGAAGAGACCCAGTACTTC. Translation gives CASSYLEETQYF.

In its sample, this clone was seen once. The chain links TRBV4-2 to TRBJ2-5; a possible D gene is TRBD1 (6 bases). Deletions cut 4 bases from V and 3 bases from J, with 15 bases between. There are 15 residues in the CDR3. The germline gives CDR1 LGHNA, CDR2 YNFKEQ. The CDR3 sequence is CASSRAGQSKETQYF. In DNA form, the CDR3 reads TGTGCCAGCAGCCGAGCCGGACAGAGTAAAGAGACCCAGTACTTC.

This clone was detected only a few times. The genes are TRBV10-3 and TRBJ2-7; weak D call: TRBD1 (6 bases). Trimming removed 6 bases at V and 1 base at J, with 13 bases between. CDR1 and CDR2 from the germline V gene are ENHRY and SYGVKD. The CDR3 has 14 amino acids. CDR3 residues: CAISLNRESYEQYF. CDR3 DNA: TGTGCCATCAGCCTGAACAGGGAATCCTACGAGCAGTACTTC.

Here the CDR3 DNA reads TGTGCCAGCAGCTTAGCATATGGAGCTAACTATGGCTACACCTTC. As protein: CASSLAYGANYGYTF. The V and J genes are TRBV7-6 and TRBJ1-2; D is uncertain. The CDR3 length is 15 residues. V lost 0 bases, J lost 0 bases, and 8 bases lay in between. In germline, CDR1 is SGHVS, CDR2 FNYEAQ.

The sample holds one count of this clone. The rearrangement uses TRBV24-1 and TRBJ2-2; a weak D match, TRBD2 (6 bases). The CDR3 contains 13 residues. With 10 bases removed from V and 0 bases from J, the gap between germline ends came to 8 bases. CDR1 is KGHDR and CDR2 is SFDVKD in the germline V gene. The CDR3 DNA reads TGTGCCACGGGACTTACGAACACCGGGGAGCTGTTTTTT. Its protein product is CATGLTNTGELFF.

In this sample, this clone turned up once. V and J are TRBV25-1 and TRBJ2-7, with D maybe TRBD2 (5 bases). Germline V lookup: CDR1 MGHDK, CDR2 SYGVNS. V was pared by 2 bases and J by 8 bases, with 13 bases between. The CDR3 runs 13 residues. DNA for the CDR3: TGTGCCAGCAGTGAAGGCAACGGGATAAAGCAGTACTTC. Translation: CASSEGNGIKQYF.

With regard to this clone: The junction differs from germline at one of its ends, possibly a read error. V usage is TRBV20-1 and J usage is TRBJ2-7; tentatively, D is TRBD1 (6 bases). Germline V gene sequence: CDR1 DFQATT, CDR2 SNEGSKA (reference sequence). The CDR3 runs 11 residues. CDR3 in DNA: TGCAGTGCTAGAGATTTTCGGGACAACCCGTTC. Translation gives CSARDFRDNPF.

This rearrangement joins TRBV5-1 to TRBJ2-2; D might be TRBD2 (5 bases). The germline gives CDR1 SGHRS, CDR2 YFSETQ. The CDR3 totals 14 residues. V lost 9 bases, J lost 0 bases, and 12 bases lay in between. Here the CDR3 reads CATRAETNTGELFF. CDR3 DNA sequence: TGCGCCACCCGAGCGGAAACGAACACCGGGGAGCTGTTTTTT.

A single count supports this clone. The rearrangement links TRBV3-1 (or the pseudogene TRBV3-2) to TRBJ2-7; TRBD1 might be the D (7 bases). Germline CDR1 is LGHDT and CDR2 is YNNKEL (reference sequence). V lost 4 bases and J lost 3, with 13 bases in between. The CDR3 length is 14 residues. CDR3 sequence: CASSPEGADYEQYF. DNA of the CDR3: TGTGCCAGCAGCCCGGAGGGGGCAGACTACGAGCAGTACTTC.

The V gene is TRBV3-1 (or the pseudogene TRBV3-2), the J gene TRBJ2-7; possible D gene TRBD2, 6 bases. Trimming left V 4 bases short and J 0 bases short, with 10 bases between. This CDR3 spans 14 amino acids. From germline, CDR1 is LGHDT and CDR2 YNNKEL (reference sequence). CDR3 loop: CASSPTSSSYEQYF. The DNA for the CDR3 is TGTGCCAGCAGCCCCACTAGCAGCTCCTACGAGCAGTACTTC.

This clone has only a few counts. The J gene is TRBJ2-2, the V gene TRBV7-9; maybe TRBD1 (5 bases). The ends were cut back, 8 bases at V and 4 bases at J, with 14 bases in the middle. The CDR3 sequence is 14 residues long. Germline V gene data show CDR1 as SEHNR and CDR2 as FQNEAQ (reference sequence). The CDR3 coding sequence is TGTGCCAGCCATCTAGGGCAGGGCACCGGGGAGCTGTTTTTT. Translation gives CASHLGQGTGELFF.

The rearrangement uses TRBV6-5 and TRBJ1-2, with 11 bases fitting TRBD1. V trimming: 6 bases; J trimming: 2 bases; junction bases outside the gene matches: 5. CDR1 is MNHEY, CDR2 SVGAGI, per germline. This CDR3 has 15 amino acids. This CDR3 is CASRLGQGANYGYTF. The CDR3 nucleotides are TGTGCCAGCAGATTAGGACAGGGGGCGAACTATGGCTACACCTTC.

This clone was seen only a few times. This chain connects TRBV2 to TRBJ1-4; 7 bases are shared with TRBD1. The CDR3 spans 15 residues. Germline V lookup: CDR1 SNHLY, CDR2 FYNNEI. V trimming: 2 bases; J trimming: 0 bases; junction bases outside the gene matches: 0. CDR3: CASSEQGATNEKLFF. The CDR3 region has the DNA TGTGCCAGCAGTGAACAGGGGGCAACTAATGAAAAACTGTTTTTT.

The chain has TRBV7-9 and TRBJ2-5; 11 bases are a match to TRBD2. This CDR3 has 14 amino acids. The V and J ends lost 4 bases and 4 bases, in that order; junction bases with no gene match: 2. Germline V gene data show CDR1 as SEHNR and CDR2 as FQNEAQ (reference sequence). The CDR3 nucleotides are TGTGCCAGCAGCTACGGACTAGCGGGAGAGACCCAGTACTTC. This sequence encodes CASSYGLAGETQYF.

The chain employs TRBV5-1 and TRBJ1-3, with a possible D match to TRBD1 (6 bases). The CDR3 is 15 amino acids. Germline V lookup: CDR1 SGHRS, CDR2 YFSETQ. V dropped 3 bases and J dropped 2 bases, with 12 bases sitting between them. CDR3 DNA: TGCGCCAGCAGCTCCCAGACAGGCGCTGGAAACACCATATATTTT. Translating it yields CASSSQTGAGNTIYF.